The 21 T cell receptor beta chains in this list originate from one sample, sequenced in a study of control samples from healthy donors and cancer patients. Assay: immunoSEQ multiplex PCR; the TCRdb copy retains only in-frame clones and omits some. The sample contains some 110,000 clones, about 88% of which appear only once. The source material was blood. The receptors were gathered from a woman in her 70s in good health.

V usage is TRBV19 and J usage is TRBJ1-1; 9 bases map to TRBD1. The germline CDR1 and CDR2 sequences are LNHDA and SQIVND (reference sequence). The CDR3 consists of 15 residues. J gave up 3 bases and V 5 bases, and 7 bases lay outside the gene matches. The CDR3 spells CASSATGGLHTEAFF. DNA of the CDR3: TGTGCCAGTAGTGCGACAGGGGGGCTCCACACTGAAGCTTTCTTT. Complete variable domain (other parts from reference TRBV19 and TRBJ1-1): DGGITQSPKYLFRKEGQNVTLSCEQNLNHDAMYWYRQDPGQGLRLIYYSQIVNDFQKGDIAEGYSVSREKKESFPLTVTSAQKNPTAFYLCASSATGGLHTEAFFGQGTRLTVV.

The J gene is TRBJ1-6, the V gene TRBV27; 7 positions match TRBD1. The CDR3 runs 14 residues. Germline CDR1 is MNHEY and CDR2 is SMNVEV (reference sequence). V shed 6 bases, J shed 1 base, and the junction held 0 bases outside the gene matches. In DNA, the CDR3 is TGTGCCAGCAGACAGGGGTCCTATAATTCACCCCTCCACTTT. As protein: CASRQGSYNSPLHF.

The rearrangement uses TRBV25-1 and TRBJ1-6; 7 bases are shared with TRBD1. The length of the CDR3 is 16 residues. Germline CDR1 reads MGHDK; CDR2 reads SYGVNS. V gave up 3 bases and J gave up 10 bases; unmatched junction bases: 12. CDR3 amino acids: CASSDTTTGLISPLHF. DNA of the CDR3: TGTGCCAGCAGTGACACCACGACAGGGCTCATCTCACCCCTCCACTTT.

The gene calls are TRBV3-1 (or the pseudogene TRBV3-2) and TRBJ1-2; D is unclear. The CDR3 is made up of 14 amino acids. The V end lost 5 bases, the J end lost 5 bases, and 15 bases lay between the germline ends. Germline V CDR1 and CDR2: LGHDT, YNNKEL (reference sequence). The DNA of the CDR3 is TGTGCCAGCAGCGTTGGACCAGCGCTTTATGGCTACACCTTC. Protein: CASSVGPALYGYTF.

The V gene is TRBV5-6, the J gene TRBJ2-1, with 12 bases matching TRBD2. The CDR3 length is 15 residues. Germline CDR1 and CDR2: SGHDT and YYEEEE. Trimming at V came to 4 bases and at J to 3 bases, leaving 2 bases not matched to a gene. The CDR3 loop reads CASSPTSGGYNEQFF. The CDR3 DNA is TGTGCCAGCAGCCCGACTAGCGGGGGCTACAATGAGCAGTTCTTC.

V usage is TRBV6-4 and J usage is TRBJ2-1; 13 bases line up with TRBD2. This CDR3 is built from 15 residues. Trimming took 6 bases from V and 6 from J; bases not matched to a gene: 5. Germline-derived CDR1 and CDR2 are MRHNA and SNTAGT. CDR3 residues: CASSTTSGGANEQFF. CDR3 DNA sequence: TGTGCCAGCAGCACTACTAGCGGGGGGGCCAATGAGCAGTTCTTC.

V is TRBV11-2 and J is TRBJ2-5; TRBD2 agrees at 9 bases. After removal of 4 bases from V and 6 bases from J, the junction contained 9 bases not matched to a gene. This CDR3 region has 15 residues. Germline lookup yields CDR1 SGHAT and CDR2 FQNNGV. CDR3 protein: CASSSVRGGRKTQYF. The CDR3 DNA reads TGTGCCAGCAGCTCCGTGCGGGGGGGCAGGAAGACCCAGTACTTC.

The chain recombines TRBV18 with TRBJ1-2; 12 nucleotides align to TRBD1. V trimming: 0 bases; J trimming: 6 bases; junction bases outside the gene matches: 8. This CDR3 comprises 17 residues. The V gene's germline CDR1 is KGHSH and CDR2 LQKENI. As DNA, the CDR3 is TGTGCCAGCTCACCACCGGGACAGGGGGCCCTGGTCCATGGCTACACCTTC. Translated, it gives CASSPPGQGALVHGYTF.

This clone was seen a few times. The chain carries TRBV5-6 and TRBJ1-4; a weak D match, TRBD1 (5 bases). This CDR3 has 16 residues. Germline V gene sequence: CDR1 SGHDT, CDR2 YYEEEE. V lost 4 bases to trimming and J lost 3 bases, with 16 bases between them. The CDR3 DNA is TGTGCCAGCAGCCCAGGGACCCGTTCCGCTAATGAAAAACTGTTTTTT. Amino acid sequence: CASSPGTRSANEKLFF. Using reference TRBV5-6 and TRBJ1-4 for the parts outside the CDR3, the full variable domain is DAGVTQSPTHLIKTRGQQVTLRCSPKSGHDTVSWYQQALGQGPQFIFQYYEEEERQRGNFPDRFSGHQFPNYSSELNVNALLLGDSALYLCASSPGTRSANEKLFFGSGTQLSVL.

The chain carries TRBV4-2 and TRBJ1-3; the D is unclear. With 0 bases removed from V and 4 bases from J, the gap between germline ends came to 10 bases. The CDR3 loop spans 15 amino acids. CDR1 is LGHNA, CDR2 YNFKEQ, per germline. The chain's CDR3 is CASSQDGRTGNTIYF. CDR3 DNA: TGTGCCAGCAGCCAAGATGGTCGGACCGGAAACACCATATATTTT.

The chain combines TRBV6-2 or TRBV6-3 with TRBJ1-2; 7 bases map to TRBD1. V was pared by 6 bases and J by 5 bases, with 3 bases of the junction left unmatched. The CDR3 covers 12 residues. Germline CDR1 reads MNHEY; CDR2 reads SVGEGT. The CDR3, as DNA: TGTGCCAGCAGCGGACAGGAGTATGGCTACACCTTC. This codes for CASSGQEYGYTF.

The rearrangement uses TRBV29-1 and TRBJ1-1, with 8 bases lining up with TRBD1. The CDR3 sequence is 12 residues long. Germline loops: CDR1 SQVTM, CDR2 ANQGSEA. CDR3 in amino acids: CGAGQGAFEAFF. The CDR3 DNA follows: TGCGGCGCGGGGCAGGGGGCTTTTGAAGCTTTCTTT. Full variable domain (remainder filled in from reference TRBV29-1 and TRBJ1-1): SAVISQKPSRDICQRGTSLTIQCQVDSQVTMMFWYRQQPGQSLTLIATANQGSEATYESGFVIDKFPISRPNLTFSTLTVSNMSPEDSSIYLCGAGQGAFEAFFGQGTRLTVV.

In DNA, the CDR3 is TGTGCCAGCAGCCTCTATAATTCACCCCTCCACTTT. Protein sequence: CASSLYNSPLHF. The chain carries TRBV6-5 and TRBJ1-6; D is unclear. CDR1 and CDR2 from the germline V gene are MNHEY and SVGAGI. Trimming stripped 6 bases from V and 3 bases from J, with 3 bases between. The CDR3 runs 12 residues.

This chain uses TRBV3-1 (or the pseudogene TRBV3-2) with TRBJ2-2; 7 bases line up with TRBD2. This CDR3 is built from 19 residues. Trimming took 0 bases from V and 4 from J; bases not matched to a gene: 14. CDR1 is LGHDT and CDR2 is YNNKEL in the germline V gene (reference sequence). The CDR3, as DNA: TGTGCCAGCAGCCAAGACACGCCTCATGCGGGGGTTTCCACCGGGGAGCTGTTTTTT. Residues: CASSQDTPHAGVSTGELFF.

V and J are TRBV7-2 and TRBJ2-3; TRBD1 matches at 9 bases. Germline loops: CDR1 SGHTA, CDR2 FQGNSA. The junction had 4 bases not matched to a gene; V was cut back by 3 bases and J by 3 bases. The CDR3 is 15 amino acids. CDR3 DNA: TGTGCCAGCAGCTTTAGGACAGGGGCAACAGATACGCAGTATTTT. Translating it yields CASSFRTGATDTQYF.

CDR3 nucleotides: TGCAGCGTTGAGAGACAGAGTAACTATGGCTACACCTTC. Translated, it gives CSVERQSNYGYTF. The chain couples TRBV29-1 to TRBJ1-2; TRBD1 might be the D (5 bases). V was cut by 3 bases and J by 1 base, with 9 bases left in between. CDR3 length: 13 residues. Germline-derived CDR1 and CDR2 are SQVTM and ANQGSEA.

The rearrangement uses TRBV9 and TRBJ2-2, with a possible D match to TRBD1 (5 bases). Trimming left V 0 bases short and J 7 bases short, with 7 bases between. CDR3 size: 13 residues. The germline V gene encodes CDR1 SGDLS and CDR2 YYNGEE. CDR3: CASSVGQGGELFF. Here the CDR3 DNA reads TGTGCCAGCAGCGTAGGGCAGGGCGGGGAGCTGTTTTTT.

This clone was recorded a few times. This sequence joins TRBV10-3 and TRBJ1-2, with 8 bases aligning to TRBD1. Per germline, CDR1 ENHRY and CDR2 SYGVKD. The CDR3 contains 13 residues. J gave up 7 bases and V 2 bases, and 3 bases lay outside the gene matches. CDR3 region: CAISEGTGSGYTF. Here the CDR3 DNA reads TGTGCCATCAGTGAGGGGACAGGATCTGGCTACACCTTC.

In nucleotides, the CDR3 is TGCGCCAGCAGCCGAGTTGGCGGGGGACTTGAGACCCAGTACTTC. It translates to CASSRVGGGLETQYF. The chain joins TRBV4-3 to TRBJ2-5, with 7 bases lining up with TRBD2. From germline, CDR1 is LGHNA and CDR2 YSLEER. The CDR3 totals 15 residues. Trimming removed 4 bases from V and 5 bases from J; junction bases left unmatched: 10.

The chain recombines TRBV7-8 with TRBJ2-1; TRBD2 aligns across 8 bases. Germline loops: CDR1 SGHVS, CDR2 FQNEAQ. Trimming cost V 3 bases and J 6 bases; bases outside gene matches: 10. This CDR3 comprises 16 residues. DNA for the CDR3: TGTGCCAGCAGCTTGACGCCGGGGGGGCCGTTCAATGAGCAGTTCTTC. Its protein product is CASSLTPGGPFNEQFF.

This chain joins TRBV3-1 (or the pseudogene TRBV3-2) and TRBJ2-7; no reliable D call. Between the trimmed V and J ends, which lost 0 bases and 9 bases, there was a span of 12 bases. Germline assignment: CDR1 LGHDT and CDR2 YNNKEL (reference sequence). There are 13 residues in the CDR3. The DNA for the CDR3 is TGTGCCAGCAGCCAAGACGGAATTCACGGGCAGTACTTC. Amino acids: CASSQDGIHGQYF.